The rows below give T cell receptor beta chains drawn from one sample of a study of shared T cell receptors in the human thymus. Sequencing used immunoSEQ multiplex PCR; TCRdb keeps in-frame clones, though not all of them. This table holds about 610,000 clones, roughly 88% found once. These same records also appear under a second study, on human thymus T cells.

The specimen sequenced was thymocytes. These receptors all stem from a boy younger than two with a congenital heart defect. Each CDR3 is given with its conserved first and last residue. Fields, in order: J gene, clone size, V gene, D gene, CDR3 protein, CDR3 DNA. The D gene is left open where the match is weak. The size entry is marked missing in some rows and otherwise reads once, few, many or a size class.

TRBJ2-1	NA	TRBV28	NA	CASSYGRGSYNEQFF	TGTGCCAGCAGCTACGGACGGGGCTCCTACAATGAGCAGTTCTTC
TRBJ1-6	NA	TRBV4-1	TRBD1	CASSQDGGGTGNSPLHF	TGCGCCAGCAGCCAAGATGGCGGAGGGACAGGAAATTCACCCCTCCACTTT
TRBJ2-1	NA	TRBV28	NA	CASSLPLVALNEQFF	TGTGCCAGCAGTTTACCACTAGTTGCGCTCAATGAGCAGTTCTTC
TRBJ2-2	NA	TRBV9	TRBD1	CASSVGGFGTDRVNGELFF	TGTGCCAGCAGCGTAGGCGGGTTCGGGACAGACAGGGTCAACGGGGAGCTGTTTTTT
TRBJ2-3	NA	TRBV25-1	NA	CASSESTQYF	TGTGCCAGCAGTGAGAGTACGCAGTATTTT
TRBJ2-3	NA	TRBV4-2	NA	CASSRRFSGTTDTQYF	TGTGCCAGCAGCCGACGCTTTAGCGGCACCACAGATACGCAGTATTTT
TRBJ2-7	NA	TRBV28	NA	CASSYTTDSYEQYF	TGTGCCAGCAGTTATACGACAGACTCCTACGAGCAGTACTTC
TRBJ1-2	NA	TRBV4-1	TRBD1	CASSPAGGDYGYTF	TGCGCCAGCAGCCCCGCAGGGGGAGACTATGGCTACACCTTC
TRBJ2-1	once	TRBV4-2	TRBD1	CASSQRSDRGTYNEQFF	TGTGCCAGCAGCCAGCGTTCGGACAGGGGTACCTACAATGAGCAGTTCTTC
TRBJ2-7	NA	TRBV23-1	NA	CASSRERGNNSYEQYF	TGCGCCAGCAGTCGTGAAAGAGGAAACAACTCCTACGAGCAGTACTTC
TRBJ2-1	NA	TRBV19	TRBD2	CASSIFQGLAGYNEQFF	TGTGCCAGTAGTATATTTCAGGGACTAGCGGGCTACAATGAGCAGTTCTTC
TRBJ1-4	once	TRBV4-1	NA	CASSQENAQTNEKLFF	TGCGCCAGCAGCCAAGAGAATGCCCAGACTAATGAAAAACTGTTTTTT
TRBJ1-1	NA	TRBV30	NA	CAWSPTVRAPLAEAFF	TGTGCCTGGAGTCCCACCGTGCGAGCCCCCCTGGCTGAAGCTTTCTTT
TRBJ2-1	NA	TRBV15	NA	CATGIAEEQFF	TGTGCCACCGGAATAGCGGAGGAGCAGTTCTTC
TRBJ2-7	NA	TRBV7-2	NA	CASSLGLQPYEQYF	TGTGCCAGCAGCTTAGGACTCCAACCCTACGAGCAGTACTTC
TRBJ2-7	once	TRBV7-2	NA	CATQGLRGRHHEQYF	TGTGCCACCCAGGGCCTCAGGGGACGCCACCACGAGCAGTACTTC
TRBJ2-7	NA	TRBV12-2	NA	CASRPRGLSLSYEQYF	TGTGCAAGTCGCCCCAGGGGGCTGAGTCTTTCCTACGAGCAGTACTTC
TRBJ1-5	NA	TRBV5-6	NA	CASSLGLALAGNQPQHF	TGTGCCAGCAGCTTGGGTCTGGCCCTGGCCGGCAATCAGCCCCAGCATTTT
TRBJ2-3	few	TRBV2	TRBD1	CASSDREGPDTQYF	TGTGCCAGCTCAGACAGGGAAGGGCCAGATACGCAGTATTTT
TRBJ2-3	NA	TRBV5-4	TRBD2	CASSSSGTLTTDTQYF	TGTGCCAGCAGCTCTAGCGGGACCCTTACCACAGATACGCAGTATTTT
TRBJ1-2	NA	TRBV11-3	NA	CASSYPDGNGYTF	TGTGCCAGCAGCTACCCCGACGGGAATGGCTACACCTTC
TRBJ2-5	NA	TRBV10-3	NA	CAIRESELQETQYF	TGTGCCATCAGAGAGAGTGAGCTCCAAGAGACCCAGTACTTC
TRBJ1-5	NA	TRBV6-1	TRBD1	CASSAGQGAGQPQHF	TGTGCCAGCAGTGCGGGACAGGGGGCCGGGCAGCCCCAGCATTTT
TRBJ2-7	NA	TRBV2	TRBD2	CASSGSFSGGYEQYF	TGTGCCAGCAGTGGGTCGTTTTCGGGGGGCTACGAGCAGTACTTC
TRBJ1-2	NA	TRBV7-2	NA	CASSFRARNYGYTF	TGTGCCAGCAGCTTTCGCGCCAGGAACTATGGCTACACCTTC
TRBJ1-5	NA	TRBV10-3	NA	CAISDGGGQPQHF	TGTGCCATCAGTGACGGGGGTGGTCAGCCCCAGCATTTT
TRBJ2-7	NA	TRBV7-9	NA	CASSSGTVCPTYEQYF	TGTGCCAGCAGCTCGGGAACAGTTTGCCCTACCTACGAGCAGTACTTC
TRBJ1-1	once	TRBV2	NA	CASSEGQPDSKGTEAFF	TGTGCCAGCAGTGAGGGGCAGCCCGATTCCAAAGGGACTGAAGCTTTCTTT
TRBJ1-1	NA	TRBV30	NA	CAWSVSGYTEAFF	TGTGCCTGGAGTGTTTCAGGGTACACTGAAGCTTTCTTT
TRBJ2-5	NA	TRBV27	NA	CASSYKGRRETQYF	TGTGCCAGCAGTTATAAGGGGCGAAGAGAGACCCAGTACTTC
TRBJ2-2	NA	TRBV28	NA	CASREARNTGELFF	TGTGCCAGCAGGGAGGCGAGGAACACCGGGGAGCTGTTTTTT
TRBJ2-2	NA	TRBV5-4	NA	CASSPGTQPTGELFF	TGTGCCAGCAGCCCAGGGACTCAGCCCACCGGGGAGCTGTTTTTT
TRBJ2-7	NA	TRBV5-1	TRBD2	CASSSRRLAGLPTLYEQYF	TGCGCCAGCAGCTCCCGAAGACTAGCGGGACTTCCCACCCTATACGAGCAGTACTTC
TRBJ2-7	NA	TRBV15	NA	CATSRDRTDPYEQYF	TGTGCCACCAGCAGAGACCGGACAGATCCCTACGAGCAGTACTTC
TRBJ2-1	NA	TRBV4-3	TRBD2	CASSLQRERFSCNEQFF	TGCGCCAGCAGCCTGCAGCGGGAGCGGTTTAGTTGCAATGAGCAGTTCTTC
TRBJ2-7	NA	TRBV2	TRBD2	CASSDWSGRGDVYEQYF	TGTGCCAGCAGTGATTGGAGCGGGAGAGGTGATGTATACGAGCAGTACTTC
TRBJ2-3	NA	TRBV27	TRBD1	CASTPGTGTWPSTDTQYF	TGTGCCAGCACCCCCGGGACAGGGACCTGGCCTAGCACAGATACGCAGTATTTT
TRBJ2-1	NA	TRBV27	NA	CASVASYNEQFF	TGTGCCAGCGTAGCGTCCTACAATGAGCAGTTCTTC
TRBJ2-7	NA	TRBV7-2	TRBD2	CASSPRGLAAYEQYF	TGTGCCAGCAGCCCCAGGGGACTAGCGGCCTACGAGCAGTACTTC
TRBJ2-3	NA	TRBV14	TRBD2	CASSQDSRREGDDTQYF	TGTGCCAGCAGCCAAGATTCTAGGCGGGAGGGCGATGATACGCAGTATTTT
TRBJ2-7	NA	TRBV30	TRBD2	CAWSPFSPLAGVYEQYF	TGTGCCTGGAGTCCCTTTTCCCCGCTAGCGGGGGTGTACGAGCAGTACTTC
TRBJ2-7	NA	TRBV6-5	TRBD2	CASRGPRTRSYEQYF	TGTGCCAGCAGGGGACCGAGGACTAGGTCCTACGAGCAGTACTTC
TRBJ2-3	once	TRBV15	NA	CATSRPLASDTQYF	TGTGCCACCAGCAGACCCCTAGCGTCTGATACGCAGTATTTT
TRBJ2-1	NA	TRBV9	NA	CASSAPGSYNEQFF	TGTGCCAGCAGCGCTCCCGGGTCGTACAATGAGCAGTTCTTC